These T cell receptor beta chains were read from a single sample in a study of T cells in Graves' hyperthyroidism and ophthalmopathy. TCRdb used MiXCR to reprocess the multiplex PCR reads, holding one entry per CDR3 protein. The top ten hold around 17% of the sample, which has about 770,000 distinct CDR3 sequences, approximately 19% seen once. Sequencing used blood. The receptors stem from a woman aged 50 to 65 with Graves' hyperthyroidism that later progressed to Graves' ophthalmopathy. CDR3s include the opening cysteine and the closing phenylalanine or tryptophan. Each record gives: clone size, D gene, CDR3 length, J gene, V gene, CDR3 DNA, CDR3 protein. The D gene is left open where the match is weak. Size is stated for part of the rows, as once, few or many counts, or as a class when the clone is expanded.

clone_size: -; d_call: -; cdr3_length: 13; j_call: TRBJ2-7; v_call: TRBV20-1; cdr3_nt: TGCAGTGCTCGTTGGGAAGACTCCTACGAGCAGTACTTC; cdr3_aa: CSARWEDSYEQYF
clone_size: -; d_call: -; cdr3_length: 13; j_call: TRBJ2-7; v_call: TRBV5-1; cdr3_nt: TGCGCCAGCAGCTTGGGGAGTCTCTACGAGCAGTACTTC; cdr3_aa: CASSLGSLYEQYF
clone_size: many; d_call: TRBD1; cdr3_length: 16; j_call: TRBJ1-1; v_call: TRBV12-3/TRBV12-4; cdr3_nt: TGTGCCAGCAGTCCGACAGGGGGTCGCAAAAACACTGAAGCTTTCTTT; cdr3_aa: CASSPTGGRKNTEAFF
clone_size: many; d_call: -; cdr3_length: 12; j_call: TRBJ2-7; v_call: TRBV2; cdr3_nt: TGTGCCAGCAGGCAGGGCACGGACGAGCAGTACTTC; cdr3_aa: CASRQGTDEQYF
clone_size: few; d_call: TRBD1; cdr3_length: 17; j_call: TRBJ1-1; v_call: TRBV6-1; cdr3_nt: TGTGCCAGCAGGCACCTCCGGACAGGGGGCTTTGGCACTGAAGCTTTCTTT; cdr3_aa: CASRHLRTGGFGTEAFF
clone_size: many; d_call: TRBD1; cdr3_length: 16; j_call: TRBJ1-1; v_call: TRBV19; cdr3_nt: TGTGCCAGTAGTAACTTGGTACAGGGGATAAACACTGAAGCTTTCTTT; cdr3_aa: CASSNLVQGINTEAFF
clone_size: few; d_call: -; cdr3_length: 16; j_call: TRBJ1-6; v_call: TRBV7-9; cdr3_nt: TGTGCCAGCAGCTTAGTGAGAGCCGGGGGAATTTCACCCCTCCACTTT; cdr3_aa: CASSLVRAGGISPLHF
clone_size: many; d_call: TRBD1; cdr3_length: 16; j_call: TRBJ1-2; v_call: TRBV12-3/TRBV12-4; cdr3_nt: TGTGCCAGCAGTCGGGGGACAGGGCGATCTAACTATGGCTACACCTTC; cdr3_aa: CASSRGTGRSNYGYTF
clone_size: -; d_call: TRBD2; cdr3_length: 17; j_call: TRBJ2-2; v_call: TRBV12-3/TRBV12-4; cdr3_nt: TGTGCCAGCAGTTTAGCACCCGGACTAGCGGGGACCGGGGAGCTGTTTTTT; cdr3_aa: CASSLAPGLAGTGELFF
clone_size: few; d_call: -; cdr3_length: 16; j_call: TRBJ1-2; v_call: TRBV4-2; cdr3_nt: TGTGCCAGCAGCCCTATACCCAAGGGCTCTAACTATGGCTACACCTTC; cdr3_aa: CASSPIPKGSNYGYTF
clone_size: many; d_call: -; cdr3_length: 13; j_call: TRBJ1-2; v_call: TRBV12-3/TRBV12-4; cdr3_nt: TGTGCCAGCAGTCCTCAGGACCTTCTTGGCTACACCTTC; cdr3_aa: CASSPQDLLGYTF
clone_size: -; d_call: -; cdr3_length: 14; j_call: TRBJ1-1; v_call: TRBV10-3; cdr3_nt: TGTGCCATCGCCAGTGGAGGATGGGAGACTGAAGCTTTCTTT; cdr3_aa: CAIASGGWETEAFF
clone_size: many; d_call: TRBD1; cdr3_length: 13; j_call: TRBJ2-2; v_call: TRBV20-1; cdr3_nt: TGCAGTGCTCAGACAGGGGGGCACGGGGAGCTGTTTTTT; cdr3_aa: CSAQTGGHGELFF
clone_size: -; d_call: -; cdr3_length: 17; j_call: TRBJ2-1; v_call: TRBV5-4; cdr3_nt: TGTGCCAGCAGCGTTTCGCCCGGGGTGCCGTCCTACAATGAGCAGTTCTTC; cdr3_aa: CASSVSPGVPSYNEQFF
clone_size: many; d_call: -; cdr3_length: 16; j_call: TRBJ2-7; v_call: TRBV20-1; cdr3_nt: TGCAGTGCTAGGCCGCGAATCGGGGGTCTCTGGTACGAGCAGTACTTC; cdr3_aa: CSARPRIGGLWYEQYF
clone_size: -; d_call: -; cdr3_length: 17; j_call: TRBJ1-3; v_call: TRBV2; cdr3_nt: TGTGCCAGCAGTGCAACCGAACAGGGCCCTACTGGAAACACCATATATTTT; cdr3_aa: CASSATEQGPTGNTIYF
clone_size: many; d_call: -; cdr3_length: 14; j_call: TRBJ1-6; v_call: TRBV30; cdr3_nt: TGTGCCTGGAGGGCCGCAGGTACCAATTCACCCCTCCACTTT; cdr3_aa: CAWRAAGTNSPLHF
clone_size: -; d_call: TRBD1; cdr3_length: 14; j_call: TRBJ1-2; v_call: TRBV7-9; cdr3_nt: TGTGCCAGCAGCTTCGGCGACAGGGACTATGGCTACACCTTC; cdr3_aa: CASSFGDRDYGYTF
clone_size: many; d_call: -; cdr3_length: 13; j_call: TRBJ1-4; v_call: TRBV12-3/TRBV12-4; cdr3_nt: TGTGCCAGCAGTCCAAGGATGAACGAAAAACTGTTTTTT; cdr3_aa: CASSPRMNEKLFF
clone_size: few; d_call: -; cdr3_length: 13; j_call: TRBJ1-5; v_call: TRBV6-2/TRBV6-3; cdr3_nt: TGTGCCAGCAGCGACAGGAGGAATCAGCCCCAGCATTTT; cdr3_aa: CASSDRRNQPQHF
clone_size: few; d_call: -; cdr3_length: 14; j_call: TRBJ2-3; v_call: TRBV7-2; cdr3_nt: TGTGCCAGCAGCTTATACCCTCCCACAGATACGCAGTATTTT; cdr3_aa: CASSLYPPTDTQYF
clone_size: few; d_call: TRBD1; cdr3_length: 12; j_call: TRBJ2-7; v_call: TRBV10-1; cdr3_nt: TGCGCCAGCAGTCCGGACAGGGTCGAGCAGTACTTC; cdr3_aa: CASSPDRVEQYF
clone_size: few; d_call: TRBD1; cdr3_length: 16; j_call: TRBJ1-6; v_call: TRBV10-3; cdr3_nt: TGTGCCATCAGTGGAGAGGGGACAGGAGCTGTGTGGGCCCTCCACTTT; cdr3_aa: CAISGEGTGAVWALHF
clone_size: -; d_call: TRBD2; cdr3_length: 14; j_call: TRBJ2-1; v_call: TRBV20-1; cdr3_nt: TGCAGTGCTATGGGGACTAGCGGGAACAATGAGCAGTTCTTC; cdr3_aa: CSAMGTSGNNEQFF
clone_size: -; d_call: TRBD1; cdr3_length: 11; j_call: TRBJ1-2; v_call: TRBV6-1; cdr3_nt: TGTGCCAGCGAAACGACAGGGTTTGGCACCTTC; cdr3_aa: CASETTGFGTF
clone_size: many; d_call: -; cdr3_length: 12; j_call: TRBJ2-5; v_call: TRBV3-1; cdr3_nt: TGTGCCAGCAGACCAGGGAGGCGGACCCAGTACTTC; cdr3_aa: CASRPGRRTQYF
clone_size: -; d_call: -; cdr3_length: 11; j_call: TRBJ1-1; v_call: TRBV29-1; cdr3_nt: TGCAGCGTTGAGTCGGGCAGGAAAGCTTTCTTT; cdr3_aa: CSVESGRKAFF
clone_size: few; d_call: -; cdr3_length: 15; j_call: TRBJ2-3; v_call: TRBV15; cdr3_nt: TGTGCCACCAGCAGACCAGGGTCGCGGGCAGATACGCAGTATTTT; cdr3_aa: CATSRPGSRADTQYF
clone_size: -; d_call: -; cdr3_length: 14; j_call: TRBJ2-7; v_call: TRBV7-6; cdr3_nt: TGTGCCAGCAGCGTCTCGACATCCTGCTACGAGCAGTACTTC; cdr3_aa: CASSVSTSCYEQYF
clone_size: -; d_call: -; cdr3_length: 16; j_call: TRBJ1-1; v_call: TRBV19; cdr3_nt: TGTGCCAGTAGTATTGTTGGATTAGGGATGAACACTGAAGCTTTCTTT; cdr3_aa: CASSIVGLGMNTEAFF
clone_size: few; d_call: -; cdr3_length: 16; j_call: TRBJ2-1; v_call: TRBV4-2; cdr3_nt: TGTGCCAGCAGCCAAGAAGACAGATACTCCTACAATGAGCAGTTCTTC; cdr3_aa: CASSQEDRYSYNEQFF
clone_size: few; d_call: -; cdr3_length: 11; j_call: TRBJ2-1; v_call: TRBV6-1; cdr3_nt: TGTGCCAGCATTGCCTACAATGAGCAGTTCTTC; cdr3_aa: CASIAYNEQFF
clone_size: -; d_call: -; cdr3_length: 15; j_call: TRBJ2-7; v_call: TRBV18; cdr3_nt: TGTGCCAGCTCACCGGCCGGAGACAAGAGCTACGAGCAGTACTTC; cdr3_aa: CASSPAGDKSYEQYF
clone_size: few; d_call: -; cdr3_length: 17; j_call: TRBJ1-5; v_call: TRBV4-1; cdr3_nt: TGCGCCAGCAGCCAAGGTGTGGAGACACACAACAATCAGCCCCAGCATTTT; cdr3_aa: CASSQGVETHNNQPQHF
clone_size: many; d_call: -; cdr3_length: 14; j_call: TRBJ1-5; v_call: TRBV20-1; cdr3_nt: TGCAGTGCTTTCGGCTCAGACGGCAATCAGCCCCAGCATTTT; cdr3_aa: CSAFGSDGNQPQHF
clone_size: many; d_call: -; cdr3_length: 12; j_call: TRBJ1-1; v_call: TRBV30; cdr3_nt: TGTGCCTGGAGTAGCCCCCCTGCTGAAGCTTTCTTT; cdr3_aa: CAWSSPPAEAFF
clone_size: many; d_call: -; cdr3_length: 14; j_call: TRBJ2-2; v_call: TRBV3-1; cdr3_nt: TGTGCCAGCAGCCAGGGTAGGAACACCGGGGAGCTGTTTTTT; cdr3_aa: CASSQGRNTGELFF
clone_size: -; d_call: -; cdr3_length: 17; j_call: TRBJ2-5; v_call: TRBV7-9; cdr3_nt: TGTGCCAGCAGCTTAGCGCTAGCGACGACAACTAGGGAGACCCAGTACTTC; cdr3_aa: CASSLALATTTRETQYF
clone_size: many; d_call: TRBD1; cdr3_length: 14; j_call: TRBJ1-2; v_call: TRBV18; cdr3_nt: TGTGCCAGCTCACCACTTGGGACAGGGGATGGCTACACCTTC; cdr3_aa: CASSPLGTGDGYTF
clone_size: -; d_call: TRBD1; cdr3_length: 15; j_call: TRBJ2-5; v_call: TRBV7-6; cdr3_nt: TGTGCCAGCAGCTGGGGGGGACAGGGAGGCGAGACCCAGTACTTC; cdr3_aa: CASSWGGQGGETQYF
clone_size: many; d_call: TRBD2; cdr3_length: 16; j_call: TRBJ2-2; v_call: TRBV12-3/TRBV12-4; cdr3_nt: TGTGCCAGCAGTTTAGTAGCGGGGCTGAACACCGGGGAGCTGTTTTTT; cdr3_aa: CASSLVAGLNTGELFF
clone_size: few; d_call: -; cdr3_length: 14; j_call: TRBJ2-1; v_call: TRBV12-5; cdr3_nt: TGTGCTAGTGGGGACTCCAGTAGTTACAATGAGCAGTTCTTC; cdr3_aa: CASGDSSSYNEQFF
clone_size: few; d_call: TRBD2; cdr3_length: 21; j_call: TRBJ2-2; v_call: TRBV6-5; cdr3_nt: TGTGCCAGCAGCCTTGCCAACGTGGGACTAGTTTACCCTCCGAACACCGGGGAGCTGTTTTTT; cdr3_aa: CASSLANVGLVYPPNTGELFF
clone_size: many; d_call: -; cdr3_length: 12; j_call: TRBJ2-7; v_call: TRBV6-1; cdr3_nt: TGTGCCAGCAGGGCATCCTGGTACGAGCAGTACTTC; cdr3_aa: CASRASWYEQYF
clone_size: many; d_call: -; cdr3_length: 16; j_call: TRBJ1-2; v_call: TRBV12-3/TRBV12-4; cdr3_nt: TGTGCCAGCAGTTTAGACCCGGCAGGCAATAGCTATGGCTACACCTTC; cdr3_aa: CASSLDPAGNSYGYTF